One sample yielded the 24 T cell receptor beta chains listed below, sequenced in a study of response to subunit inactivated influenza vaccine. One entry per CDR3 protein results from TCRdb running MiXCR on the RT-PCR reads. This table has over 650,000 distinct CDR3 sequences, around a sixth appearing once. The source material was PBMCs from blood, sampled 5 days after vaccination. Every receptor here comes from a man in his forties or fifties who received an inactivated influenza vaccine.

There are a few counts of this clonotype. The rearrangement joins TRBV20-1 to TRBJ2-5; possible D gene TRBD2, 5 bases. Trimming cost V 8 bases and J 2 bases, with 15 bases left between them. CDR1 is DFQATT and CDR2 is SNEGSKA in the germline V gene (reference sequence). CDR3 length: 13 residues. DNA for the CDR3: TGCAGTACACGGGAAGCGCGACAAGAGACCCAGTACTTC. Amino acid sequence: CSTREARQETQYF.

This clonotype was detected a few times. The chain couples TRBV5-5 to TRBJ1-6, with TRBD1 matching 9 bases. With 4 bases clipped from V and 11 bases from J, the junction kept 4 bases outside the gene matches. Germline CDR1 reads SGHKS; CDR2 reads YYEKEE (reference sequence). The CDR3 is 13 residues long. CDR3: CASSRDRDPPLHF. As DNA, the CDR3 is TGTGCCAGCAGCCGGGACAGGGACCCACCCCTCCACTTT.

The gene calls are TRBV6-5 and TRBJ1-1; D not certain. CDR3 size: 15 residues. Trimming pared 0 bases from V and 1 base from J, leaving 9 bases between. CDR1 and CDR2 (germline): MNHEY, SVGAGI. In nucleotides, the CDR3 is TGTGCCAGCAGTTACTCGCCCTATTCGAACACTGAAGCTTTCTTT. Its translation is CASSYSPYSNTEAFF.

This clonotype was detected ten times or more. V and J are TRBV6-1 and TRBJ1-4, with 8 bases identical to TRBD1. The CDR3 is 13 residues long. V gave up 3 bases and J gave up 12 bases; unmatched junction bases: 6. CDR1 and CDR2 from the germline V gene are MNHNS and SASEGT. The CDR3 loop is CASSDGQGLELFF. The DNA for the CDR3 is TGTGCCAGCAGTGACGGACAGGGCCTAGAACTGTTTTTT.

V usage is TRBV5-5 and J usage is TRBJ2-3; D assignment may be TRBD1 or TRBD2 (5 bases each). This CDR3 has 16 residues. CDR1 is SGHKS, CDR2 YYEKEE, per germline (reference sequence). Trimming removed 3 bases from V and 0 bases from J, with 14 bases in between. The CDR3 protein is CASSWGPSPSTDTQYF. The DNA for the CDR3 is TGTGCCAGCAGCTGGGGACCCAGCCCTAGCACAGATACGCAGTATTTT.

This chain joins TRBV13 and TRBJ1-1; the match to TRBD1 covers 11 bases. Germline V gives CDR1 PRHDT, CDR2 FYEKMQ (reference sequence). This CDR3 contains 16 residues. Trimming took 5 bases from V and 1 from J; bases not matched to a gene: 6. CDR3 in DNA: TGTGCCAGCAGCGGGGACAGGGGGGGTAAGAACACTGAAGCTTTCTTT. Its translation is CASSGDRGGKNTEAFF. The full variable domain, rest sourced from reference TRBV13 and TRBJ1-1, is AAGVIQSPRHLIKEKRETATLKCYPIPRHDTVYWYQQGPGQDPQFLISFYEKMQSDKGSIPDRFSAQQFSDYHSELNMSSLELGDSALYFCASSGDRGGKNTEAFFGQGTRLTVV.

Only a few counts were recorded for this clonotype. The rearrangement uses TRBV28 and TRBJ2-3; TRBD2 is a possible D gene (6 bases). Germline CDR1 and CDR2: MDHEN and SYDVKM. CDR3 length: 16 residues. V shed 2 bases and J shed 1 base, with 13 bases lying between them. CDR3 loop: CASSLIGGIRTDTQYF. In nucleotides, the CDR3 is TGTGCCAGCAGTTTAATCGGCGGGATCCGCACAGATACGCAGTATTTT.

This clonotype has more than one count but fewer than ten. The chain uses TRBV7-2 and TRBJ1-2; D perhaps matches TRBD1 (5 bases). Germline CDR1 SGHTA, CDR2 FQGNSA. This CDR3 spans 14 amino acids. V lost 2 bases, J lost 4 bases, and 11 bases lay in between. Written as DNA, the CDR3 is TGTGCCAGCAGCTTATTCAGGGAACCCTATGGCTACACCTTC. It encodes CASSLFREPYGYTF. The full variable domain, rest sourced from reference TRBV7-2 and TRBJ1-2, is GAGVSQSPSNKVTEKGKDVELRCDPISGHTALYWYRQSLGQGLEFLIYFQGNSAPDKSGLPSDRFSAERTGGSVSTLTIQRTQQEDSAVYLCASSLFREPYGYTFGSGTRLTVV.

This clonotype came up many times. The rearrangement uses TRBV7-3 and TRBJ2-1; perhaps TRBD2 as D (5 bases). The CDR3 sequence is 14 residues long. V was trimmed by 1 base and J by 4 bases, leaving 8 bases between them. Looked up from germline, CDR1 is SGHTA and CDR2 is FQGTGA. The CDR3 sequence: CASSLIASYNEQFF. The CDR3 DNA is TGTGCCAGCAGCTTAATAGCGAGTTACAATGAGCAGTTCTTC.

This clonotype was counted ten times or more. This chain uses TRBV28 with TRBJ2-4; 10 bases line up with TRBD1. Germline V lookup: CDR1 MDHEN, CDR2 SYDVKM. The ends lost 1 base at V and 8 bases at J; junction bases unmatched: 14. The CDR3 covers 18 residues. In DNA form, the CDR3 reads TGTGCCAGCAGTTTATTTCAGATCCGGGACAGGGGATCTTACATTCAGTACTTC. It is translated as CASSLFQIRDRGSYIQYF.

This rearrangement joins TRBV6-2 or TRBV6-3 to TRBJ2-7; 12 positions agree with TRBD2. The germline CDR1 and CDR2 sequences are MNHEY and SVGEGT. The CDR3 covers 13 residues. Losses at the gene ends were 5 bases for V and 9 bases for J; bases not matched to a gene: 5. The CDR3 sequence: CASSTSGRSPQYF. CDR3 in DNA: TGTGCCAGCAGTACTAGCGGGAGGAGCCCGCAGTACTTC.

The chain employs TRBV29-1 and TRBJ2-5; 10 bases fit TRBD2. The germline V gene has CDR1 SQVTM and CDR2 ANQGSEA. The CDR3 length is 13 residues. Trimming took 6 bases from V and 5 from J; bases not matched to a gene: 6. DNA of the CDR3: TGCAGCGTCCTACTAGCGGGGAGGGAGACCCAGTACTTC. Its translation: CSVLLAGRETQYF.

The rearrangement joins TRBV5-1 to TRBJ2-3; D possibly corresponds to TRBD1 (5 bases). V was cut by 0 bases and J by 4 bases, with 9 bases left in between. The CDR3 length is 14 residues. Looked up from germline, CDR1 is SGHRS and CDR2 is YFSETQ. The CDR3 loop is CASSLVMGPDTQYF. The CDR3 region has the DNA TGCGCCAGCAGCTTGGTAATGGGGCCAGATACGCAGTATTTT.

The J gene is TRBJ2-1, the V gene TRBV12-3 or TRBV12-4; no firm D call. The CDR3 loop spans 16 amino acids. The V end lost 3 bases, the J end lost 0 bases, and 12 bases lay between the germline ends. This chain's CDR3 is CASSFDALSSYNEQFF. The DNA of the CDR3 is TGTGCCAGCAGTTTCGACGCTTTGAGCTCCTACAATGAGCAGTTCTTC.

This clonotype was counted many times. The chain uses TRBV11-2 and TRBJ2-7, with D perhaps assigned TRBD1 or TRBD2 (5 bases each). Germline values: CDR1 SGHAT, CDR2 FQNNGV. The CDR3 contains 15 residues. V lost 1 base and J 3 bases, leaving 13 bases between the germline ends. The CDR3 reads CASSLGPGSVYEQYF. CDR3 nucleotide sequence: TGTGCCAGCAGCTTAGGTCCAGGGAGCGTCTACGAGCAGTACTTC. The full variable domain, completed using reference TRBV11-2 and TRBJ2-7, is EAGVAQSPRYKIIEKRQSVAFWCNPISGHATLYWYQQILGQGPKLLIQFQNNGVVDDSQLPKDRFSAERLKGVDSTLKIQPAKLEDSAVYLCASSLGPGSVYEQYFGPGTRLTVT.

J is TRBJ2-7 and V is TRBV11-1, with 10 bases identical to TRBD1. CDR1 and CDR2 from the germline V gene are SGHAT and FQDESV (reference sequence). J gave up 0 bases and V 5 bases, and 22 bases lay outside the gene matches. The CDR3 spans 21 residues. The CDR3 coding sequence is TGTGCCAGCAGCAGGGTGCTGACCGCGGGACAGGGGCCCCTCAACTCCTACGAGCAGTACTTC. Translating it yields CASSRVLTAGQGPLNSYEQYF.

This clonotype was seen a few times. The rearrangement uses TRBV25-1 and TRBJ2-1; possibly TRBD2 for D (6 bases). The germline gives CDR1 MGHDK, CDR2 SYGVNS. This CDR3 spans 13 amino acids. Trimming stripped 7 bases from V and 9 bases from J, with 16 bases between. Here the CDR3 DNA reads TGTGCCAGCACGTCGCGGGAACGTGGTGAGCAGTTCTTC. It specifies CASTSRERGEQFF.

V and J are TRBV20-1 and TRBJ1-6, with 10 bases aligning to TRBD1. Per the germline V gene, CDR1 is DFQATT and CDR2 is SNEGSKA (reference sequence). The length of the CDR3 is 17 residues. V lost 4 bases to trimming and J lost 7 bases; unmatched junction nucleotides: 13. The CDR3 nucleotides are TGCAGTGCTATACGACAGGGGGCGAGGGTTGACAATTCACCCCTCCACTTT. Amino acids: CSAIRQGARVDNSPLHF.

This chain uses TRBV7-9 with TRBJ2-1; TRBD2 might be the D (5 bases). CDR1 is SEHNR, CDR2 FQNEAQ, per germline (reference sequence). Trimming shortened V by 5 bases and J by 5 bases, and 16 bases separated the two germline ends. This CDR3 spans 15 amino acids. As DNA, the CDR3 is TGTGCCAGCAGCCAACCTGGGCTGGGAGACAATGAGCAGTTCTTC. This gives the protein CASSQPGLGDNEQFF.

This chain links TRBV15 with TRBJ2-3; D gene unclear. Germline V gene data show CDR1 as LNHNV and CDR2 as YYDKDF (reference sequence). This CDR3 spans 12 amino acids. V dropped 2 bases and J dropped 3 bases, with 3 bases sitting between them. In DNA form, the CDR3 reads TGTGCCACCAGCAGACAAACAGATACGCAGTATTTT. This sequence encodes CATSRQTDTQYF.

This chain's CDR3 is CASSLGVLGHGELFF. Written as DNA, the CDR3 is TGTGCCAGCAGCTTAGGGGTCCTAGGGCACGGGGAGCTGTTTTTT. V is TRBV7-6 and J is TRBJ2-2; D ambiguous. Deletions cut 1 base from V and 7 bases from J, with 13 bases between. The CDR3 has 15 amino acids. Germline CDR1 SGHVS, CDR2 FNYEAQ.

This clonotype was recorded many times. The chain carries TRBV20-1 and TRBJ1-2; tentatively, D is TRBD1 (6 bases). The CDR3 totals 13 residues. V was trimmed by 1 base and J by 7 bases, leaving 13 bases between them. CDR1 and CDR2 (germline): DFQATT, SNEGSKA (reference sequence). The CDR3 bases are TGCAGTGCTAGAGGGCAGGGGTTGGCTGGCTACACCTTC. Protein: CSARGQGLAGYTF.

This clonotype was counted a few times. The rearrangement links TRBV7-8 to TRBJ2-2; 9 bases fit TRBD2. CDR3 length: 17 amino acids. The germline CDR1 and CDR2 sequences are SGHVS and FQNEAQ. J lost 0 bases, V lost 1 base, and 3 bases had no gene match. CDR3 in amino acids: CASSLVGGRANTGELFF. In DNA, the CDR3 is TGTGCCAGCAGCTTAGTGGGCGGGAGGGCGAACACCGGGGAGCTGTTTTTT.

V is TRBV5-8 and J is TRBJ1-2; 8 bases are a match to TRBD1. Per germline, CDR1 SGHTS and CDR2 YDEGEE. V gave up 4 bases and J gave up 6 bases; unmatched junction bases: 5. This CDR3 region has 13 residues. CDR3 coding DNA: TGTGCCAGCAGCGTGGACAGGGCCCATGGCTACACCTTC. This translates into CASSVDRAHGYTF.